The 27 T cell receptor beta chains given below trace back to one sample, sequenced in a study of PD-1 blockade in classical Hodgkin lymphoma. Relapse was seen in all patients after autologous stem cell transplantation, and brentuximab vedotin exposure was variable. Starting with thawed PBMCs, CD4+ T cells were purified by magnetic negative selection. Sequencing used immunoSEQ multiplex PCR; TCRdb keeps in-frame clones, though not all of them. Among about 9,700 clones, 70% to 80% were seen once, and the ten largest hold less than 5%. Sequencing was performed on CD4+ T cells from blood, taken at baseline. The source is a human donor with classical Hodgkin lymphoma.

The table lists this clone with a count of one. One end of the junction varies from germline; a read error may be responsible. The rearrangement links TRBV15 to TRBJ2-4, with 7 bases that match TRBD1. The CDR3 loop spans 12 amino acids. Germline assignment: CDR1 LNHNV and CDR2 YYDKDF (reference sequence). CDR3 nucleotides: TGTGCCACCAGCAGAGGCCTGACAGGGTGGGACTTC. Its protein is CATSRGLTGWDF.

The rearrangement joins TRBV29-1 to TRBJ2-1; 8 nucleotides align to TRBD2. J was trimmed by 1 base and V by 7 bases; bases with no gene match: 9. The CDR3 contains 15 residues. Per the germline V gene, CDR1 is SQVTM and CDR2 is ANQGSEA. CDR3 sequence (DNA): TGCAGCGGGGGGCGGGAGGTTGGATCCTACAATGAGCAGTTCTTC. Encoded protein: CSGGREVGSYNEQFF.

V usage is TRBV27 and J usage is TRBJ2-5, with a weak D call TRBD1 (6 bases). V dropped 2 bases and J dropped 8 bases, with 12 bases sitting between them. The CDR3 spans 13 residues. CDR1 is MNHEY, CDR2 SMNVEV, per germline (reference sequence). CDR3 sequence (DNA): TGTGCCAGCAGTTTAAAGGCAGGGGTCACCCAGTACTTC. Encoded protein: CASSLKAGVTQYF.

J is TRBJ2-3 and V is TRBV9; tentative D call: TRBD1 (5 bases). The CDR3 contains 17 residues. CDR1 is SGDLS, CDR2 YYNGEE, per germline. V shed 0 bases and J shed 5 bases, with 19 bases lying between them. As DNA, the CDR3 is TGTGCCAGCAGCGTAGAATTGGGCCATCAGGGTTTAGATACGCAGTATTTT. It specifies CASSVELGHQGLDTQYF.

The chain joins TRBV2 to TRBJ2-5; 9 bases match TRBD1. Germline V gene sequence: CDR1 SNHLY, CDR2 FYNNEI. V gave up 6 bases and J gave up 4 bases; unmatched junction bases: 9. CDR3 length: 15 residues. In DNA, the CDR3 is TGTGCCAGCAGCCCCGGGACAGGGAGCGGAGAGACCCAGTACTTC. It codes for CASSPGTGSGETQYF.

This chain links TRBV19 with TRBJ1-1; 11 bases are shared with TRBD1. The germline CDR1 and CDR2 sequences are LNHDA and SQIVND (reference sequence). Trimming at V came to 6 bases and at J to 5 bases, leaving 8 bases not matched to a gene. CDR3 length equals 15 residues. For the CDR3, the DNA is TGTGCCAGTAGGGAGGACAGGGGGCGAGGGACTGAAGCTTTCTTT. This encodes CASREDRGRGTEAFF.

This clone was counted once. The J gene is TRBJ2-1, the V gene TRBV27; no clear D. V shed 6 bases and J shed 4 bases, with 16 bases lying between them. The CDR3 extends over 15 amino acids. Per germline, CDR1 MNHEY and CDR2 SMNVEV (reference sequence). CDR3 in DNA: TGTGCCAGCAGATCTCTTGGGCAGGAATACAATGAGCAGTTCTTC. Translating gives CASRSLGQEYNEQFF.

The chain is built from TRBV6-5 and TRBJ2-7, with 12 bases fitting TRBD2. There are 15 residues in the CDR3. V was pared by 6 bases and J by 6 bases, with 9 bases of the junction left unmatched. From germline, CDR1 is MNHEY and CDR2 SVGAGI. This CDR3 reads CASRPPGLAGGEQYF. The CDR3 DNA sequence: TGTGCCAGCAGGCCTCCGGGACTAGCGGGTGGCGAGCAGTACTTC.

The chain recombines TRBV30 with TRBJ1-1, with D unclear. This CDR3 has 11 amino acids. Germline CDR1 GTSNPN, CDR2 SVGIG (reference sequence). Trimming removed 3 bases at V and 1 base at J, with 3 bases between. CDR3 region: CAWRGNTEAFF. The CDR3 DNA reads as TGTGCCTGGAGGGGGAACACTGAAGCTTTCTTT. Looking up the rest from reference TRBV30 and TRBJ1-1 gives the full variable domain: SQTIHQWPATLVQPVGSPLSLECTVEGTSNPNLYWYRQAAGRGLQLLFYSVGIGQISSEVPQNLSASRPQDRQFILSSKKLLLSDSGFYLCAWRGNTEAFFGQGTRLTVV.

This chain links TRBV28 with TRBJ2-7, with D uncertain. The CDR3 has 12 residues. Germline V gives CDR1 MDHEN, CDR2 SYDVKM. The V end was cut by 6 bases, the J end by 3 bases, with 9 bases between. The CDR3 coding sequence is TGTGCCAGCAGGTTCCAGGACTACGAGCAGTACTTC. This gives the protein CASRFQDYEQYF.

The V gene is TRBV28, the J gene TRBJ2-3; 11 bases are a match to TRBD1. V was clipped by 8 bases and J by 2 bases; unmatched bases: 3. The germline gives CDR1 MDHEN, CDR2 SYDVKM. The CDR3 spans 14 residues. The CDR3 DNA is TGTGCCAGCGAGGGACAGGGGGTCACAGATACGCAGTATTTT. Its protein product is CASEGQGVTDTQYF.

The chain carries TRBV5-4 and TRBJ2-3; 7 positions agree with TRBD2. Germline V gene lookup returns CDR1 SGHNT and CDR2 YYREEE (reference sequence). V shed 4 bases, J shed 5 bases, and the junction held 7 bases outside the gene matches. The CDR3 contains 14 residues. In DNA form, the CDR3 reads TGTGCCAGCAGCGCACCCGGGAGGAGAGATACGCAGTATTTT. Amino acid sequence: CASSAPGRRDTQYF.

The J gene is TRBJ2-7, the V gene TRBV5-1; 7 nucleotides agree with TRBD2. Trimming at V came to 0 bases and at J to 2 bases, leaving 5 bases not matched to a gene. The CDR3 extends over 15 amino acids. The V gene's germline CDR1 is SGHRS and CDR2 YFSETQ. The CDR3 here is CASSLEAGSPYEQYF. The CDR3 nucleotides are TGCGCCAGCAGCTTGGAAGCGGGGTCCCCCTACGAGCAGTACTTC.

CDR3 DNA sequence: TGTGCCAGCAGTTACTCAGGGACAGGGGTCTACGAGCAGTACTTC. It is translated as CASSYSGTGVYEQYF. The genes are TRBV6-5 and TRBJ2-7; 10 bases are a match to TRBD1. With V trimmed by 0 bases and J by 3 bases, 2 bases remained unmatched. Germline V lookup: CDR1 MNHEY, CDR2 SVGAGI. This CDR3 is 15 amino acids long.

In nucleotides, the CDR3 is TGTGCCAGCGCAAGGGCCGGGGAGCTGTTTTTT. Its protein product is CASARAGELFF. The chain couples TRBV2 to TRBJ2-2; D not resolved. The CDR3 covers 11 residues. The V end lost 8 bases, the J end lost 6 bases, and 7 bases lay between the germline ends. The germline CDR1 and CDR2 sequences are SNHLY and FYNNEI.

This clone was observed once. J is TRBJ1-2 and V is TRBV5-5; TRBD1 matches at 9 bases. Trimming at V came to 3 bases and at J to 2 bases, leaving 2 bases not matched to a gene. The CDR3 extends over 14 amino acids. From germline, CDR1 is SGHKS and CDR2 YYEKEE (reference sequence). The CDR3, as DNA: TGTGCCAGCAGCTCGGGGACAGGGAACTATGGCTACACCTTC. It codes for CASSSGTGNYGYTF.

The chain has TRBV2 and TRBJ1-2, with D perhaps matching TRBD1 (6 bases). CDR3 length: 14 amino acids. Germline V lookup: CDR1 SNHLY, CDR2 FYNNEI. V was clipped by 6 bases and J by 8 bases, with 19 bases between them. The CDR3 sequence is CASRRDADRIGYTF. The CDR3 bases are TGTGCCAGCAGGCGGGACGCGGACAGAATAGGCTACACCTTC.

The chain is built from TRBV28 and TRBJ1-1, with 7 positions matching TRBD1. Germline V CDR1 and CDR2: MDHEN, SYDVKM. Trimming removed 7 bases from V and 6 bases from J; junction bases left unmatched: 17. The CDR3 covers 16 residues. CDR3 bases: TGTGCCAGCATAGGGGGCGCGACAGGATCCGACTCTGAAGCTTTCTTT. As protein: CASIGGATGSDSEAFF.

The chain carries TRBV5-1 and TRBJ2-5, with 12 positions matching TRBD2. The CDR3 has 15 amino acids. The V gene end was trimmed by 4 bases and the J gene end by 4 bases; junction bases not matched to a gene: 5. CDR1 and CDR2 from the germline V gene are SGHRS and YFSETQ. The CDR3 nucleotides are TGCGCCAGCAGCCCTCCGGGACTAGCGGGAGAGACCCAGTACTTC. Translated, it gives CASSPPGLAGETQYF.

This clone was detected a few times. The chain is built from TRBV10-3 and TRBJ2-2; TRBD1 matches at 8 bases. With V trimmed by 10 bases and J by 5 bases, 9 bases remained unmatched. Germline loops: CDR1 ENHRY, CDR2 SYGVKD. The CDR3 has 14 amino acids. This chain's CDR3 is CATLAGGATGELFF. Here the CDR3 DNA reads TGTGCCACCCTCGCAGGGGGCGCAACCGGGGAGCTGTTTTTT.

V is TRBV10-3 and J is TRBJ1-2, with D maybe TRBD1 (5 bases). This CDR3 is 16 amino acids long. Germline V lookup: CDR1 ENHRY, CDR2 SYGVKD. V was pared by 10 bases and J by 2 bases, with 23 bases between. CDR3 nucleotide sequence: TGTGCCACCCACTCCAAGGGGACGGAAGCGAACTATGGCTACACCTTC. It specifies CATHSKGTEANYGYTF.

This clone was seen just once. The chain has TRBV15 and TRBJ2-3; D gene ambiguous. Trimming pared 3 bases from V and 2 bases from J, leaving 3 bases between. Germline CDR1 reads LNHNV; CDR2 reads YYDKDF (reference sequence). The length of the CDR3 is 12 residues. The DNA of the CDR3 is TGTGCCACCAGCAGGGACACAGATACGCAGTATTTT. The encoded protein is CATSRDTDTQYF.

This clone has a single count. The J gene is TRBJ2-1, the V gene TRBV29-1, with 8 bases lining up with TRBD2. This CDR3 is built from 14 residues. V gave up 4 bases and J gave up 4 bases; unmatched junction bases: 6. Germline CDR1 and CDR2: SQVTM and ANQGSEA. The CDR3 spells CSVVGSGAYNEQFF. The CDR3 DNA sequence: TGCAGCGTTGTGGGTAGCGGGGCTTACAATGAGCAGTTCTTC.

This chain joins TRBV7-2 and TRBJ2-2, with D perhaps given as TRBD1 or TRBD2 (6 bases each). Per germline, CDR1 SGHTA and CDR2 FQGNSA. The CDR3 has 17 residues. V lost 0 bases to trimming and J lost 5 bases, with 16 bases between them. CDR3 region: CASSLAPSRGGTGELFF. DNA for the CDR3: TGTGCCAGCAGCTTAGCGCCTTCCAGGGGAGGAACCGGGGAGCTGTTTTTT.

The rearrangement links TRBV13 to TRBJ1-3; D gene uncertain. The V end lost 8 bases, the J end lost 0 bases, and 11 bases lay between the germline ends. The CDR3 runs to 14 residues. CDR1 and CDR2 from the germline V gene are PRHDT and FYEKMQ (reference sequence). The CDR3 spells CASLVSNSGNTIYF. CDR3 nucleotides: TGTGCCAGCCTTGTGTCTAACTCTGGAAACACCATATATTTT.

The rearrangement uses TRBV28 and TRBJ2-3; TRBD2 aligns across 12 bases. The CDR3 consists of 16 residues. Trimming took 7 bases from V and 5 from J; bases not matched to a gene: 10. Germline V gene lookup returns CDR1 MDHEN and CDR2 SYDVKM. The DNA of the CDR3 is TGTGCCAGCACCCCCGGAGGGACTAGCGGGCGAGATACGCAGTATTTT. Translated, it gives CASTPGGTSGRDTQYF.

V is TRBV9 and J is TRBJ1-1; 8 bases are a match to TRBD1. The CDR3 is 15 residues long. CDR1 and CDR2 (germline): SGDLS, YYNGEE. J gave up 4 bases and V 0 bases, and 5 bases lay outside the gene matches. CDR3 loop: CASSVEAGGITEAFF. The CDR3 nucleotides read TGTGCCAGCAGCGTAGAGGCAGGGGGCATCACTGAAGCTTTCTTT.